What follows are 9 T cell receptor beta chains derived from one specimen sequenced in a study of cytomegalovirus exposure and HLA in healthy donors. Sequencing used immunoSEQ multiplex PCR; TCRdb keeps in-frame clones, though not all of them. The data hold almost 200,000 clones, with approximately 78% observed a single time. Sample: PBMCs. The source of these receptors is a woman aged 25 to 39 in good health and CMV-seronegative.

The chain combines TRBV5-5 with TRBJ1-5; the match to TRBD1 covers 8 bases. The CDR3 is 15 residues long. Trimming at V came to 4 bases and at J to 1 base, leaving 4 bases not matched to a gene. CDR1 and CDR2 from the germline V gene are SGHKS and YYEKEE (reference sequence). The CDR3 is CASSPGTGSNQPQHF. CDR3 DNA sequence: TGTGCCAGCAGCCCGGGGACAGGCAGCAATCAGCCCCAGCATTTT.

The chain employs TRBV7-9 and TRBJ2-5; D unresolved. The ends were cut back, 2 bases at V and 5 bases at J, with 12 bases in the middle. The CDR3 has 14 amino acids. Germline CDR1 reads SEHNR; CDR2 reads FQNEAQ (reference sequence). The CDR3 region is CASSLLLDAETQYF. CDR3 in DNA: TGTGCCAGCAGCTTACTCCTAGATGCGGAGACCCAGTACTTC.

This clone has a single count. The CDR3: CASSQDRGAGTQYF. The CDR3 DNA is TGTGCCAGCAGCCAGGACAGGGGCGCCGGGACCCAGTACTTC. This sequence joins TRBV6-1 and TRBJ2-5; TRBD1 matches at 9 bases. The CDR3 has 14 residues. Germline CDR1 and CDR2: MNHNS and SASEGT. The J segment lost 7 bases and the V segment lost 6 bases, leaving 9 bases of the junction unmatched.

This chain joins TRBV5-6 and TRBJ2-5; TRBD1 matches at 10 bases. Trimming removed 5 bases from V and 5 bases from J; junction bases left unmatched: 9. CDR1 is SGHDT and CDR2 is YYEEEE in the germline V gene. The CDR3 loop spans 15 amino acids. CDR3: CASSSTGTGVETQYF. The CDR3 coding sequence is TGTGCCAGCAGTTCAACCGGGACAGGGGTGGAGACCCAGTACTTC.

This rearrangement joins TRBV5-6 to TRBJ2-5; 11 nucleotides line up with TRBD1. Germline trimming cut 5 bases from V and 5 bases from J; bases unmatched to any gene: 11. The germline V gene has CDR1 SGHDT and CDR2 YYEEEE. This CDR3 has 16 amino acids. CDR3 nucleotide sequence: TGTGCCAGCAGTTATCAACCTCGGGACAGGGGGGAGACCCAGTACTTC. It is translated as CASSYQPRDRGETQYF.

This clone was detected a few times. The genes are TRBV4-1 and TRBJ2-7, with 11 bases identical to TRBD2. V was pared by 0 bases and J by 2 bases, with 3 bases of the junction left unmatched. The CDR3 loop spans 16 amino acids. Germline-derived CDR1 and CDR2 are MGHRA and YSYEKL. The CDR3 DNA is TGCGCCAGCAGCCAAGATCGTAGCGGGAGGGCCTACGAGCAGTACTTC. Its protein product is CASSQDRSGRAYEQYF.

The chain has TRBV6-6 and TRBJ2-7, with TRBD1 matching 9 bases. CDR1 and CDR2 (germline): MNHNY, SVGAGI (reference sequence). The J segment lost 1 base and the V segment lost 0 bases, leaving 1 base of the junction unmatched. CDR3 length: 15 residues. Here the CDR3 reads CASSYSGQGSYEQYF. The DNA for the CDR3 is TGTGCCAGCAGTTACTCGGGACAGGGTTCCTACGAGCAGTACTTC.

This clone has just one count. V is TRBV11-3 and J is TRBJ2-1; D is undetermined. This CDR3 has 15 residues. Germline V gives CDR1 SGHNT, CDR2 YENEEA. Trimming took 1 base from V and 0 from J, leaving 7 bases between them. The CDR3 loop reads CASSLGAGSYNEQFF. Here the CDR3 DNA reads TGTGCCAGCAGCTTAGGGGCAGGCTCCTACAATGAGCAGTTCTTC.

V gene TRBV21-1 combines with J gene TRBJ2-2; the tabulated D call, TRBD2, remains unverified against the DNA. TRBV21-1 is marked as a pseudogene. This CDR3 region has 18 residues. DNA of the CDR3: TGTGCCAGCAGCAAAGCGAGCGGTAAGCGGGAGAGAGCCGGGGAGCTGTTTTTT. This codes for CASSKASGKRERAGELFF.